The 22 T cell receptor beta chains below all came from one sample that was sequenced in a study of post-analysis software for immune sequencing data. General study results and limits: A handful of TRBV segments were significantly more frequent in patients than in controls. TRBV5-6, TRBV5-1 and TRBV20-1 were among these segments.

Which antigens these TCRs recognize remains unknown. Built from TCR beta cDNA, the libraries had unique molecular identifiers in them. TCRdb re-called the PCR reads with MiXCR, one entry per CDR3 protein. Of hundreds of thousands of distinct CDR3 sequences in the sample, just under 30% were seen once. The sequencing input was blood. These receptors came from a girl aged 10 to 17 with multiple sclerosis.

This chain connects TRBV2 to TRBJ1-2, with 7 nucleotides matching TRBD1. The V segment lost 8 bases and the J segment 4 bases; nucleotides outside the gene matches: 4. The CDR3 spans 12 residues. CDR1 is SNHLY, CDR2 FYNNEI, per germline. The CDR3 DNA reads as TGTGCCAGCTTGGACAGGCCCTATGGCTACACCTTC. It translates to CASLDRPYGYTF.

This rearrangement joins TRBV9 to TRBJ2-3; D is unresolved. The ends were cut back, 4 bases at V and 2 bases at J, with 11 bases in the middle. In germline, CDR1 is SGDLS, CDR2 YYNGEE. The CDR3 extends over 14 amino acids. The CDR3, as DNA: TGTGCCAGCAGCAACCCCCCCCACACAGATACGCAGTATTTT. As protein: CASSNPPHTDTQYF.

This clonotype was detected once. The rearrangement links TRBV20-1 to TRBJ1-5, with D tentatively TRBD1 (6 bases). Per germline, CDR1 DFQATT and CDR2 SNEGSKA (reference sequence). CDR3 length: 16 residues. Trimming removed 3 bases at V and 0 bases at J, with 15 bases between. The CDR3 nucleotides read TGCAGTGCTAGGAGGGGGGGACCTAATAGCAATCAGCCCCAGCATTTT. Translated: CSARRGGPNSNQPQHF.

The CDR3 sequence: CASSVVGTGGAGTGELFF. The CDR3 DNA follows: TGTGCCAGCAGCGTAGTTGGGACAGGGGGCGCCGGCACCGGGGAGCTGTTTTTT. This sequence joins TRBV9 and TRBJ2-2; 12 positions agree with TRBD1. The CDR3 has 18 residues. The J segment lost 4 bases and the V segment lost 0 bases, leaving 7 bases of the junction unmatched. Germline V gives CDR1 SGDLS, CDR2 YYNGEE.

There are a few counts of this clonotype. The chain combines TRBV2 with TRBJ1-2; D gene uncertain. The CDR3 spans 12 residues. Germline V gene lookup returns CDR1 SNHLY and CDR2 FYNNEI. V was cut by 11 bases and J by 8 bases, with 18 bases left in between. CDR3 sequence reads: CAGSRLTVGYTF. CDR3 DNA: TGTGCCGGATCAAGATTAACTGTCGGCTACACCTTC.

The CDR3 DNA follows: TGTGCCAGCAGCGTGGGGACTAGCGGGCCTTACAATGAGCAGTTCTTC. This encodes CASSVGTSGPYNEQFF. V and J are TRBV3-1 and TRBJ2-1; 12 nucleotides align to TRBD2. CDR1 LGHDT and CDR2 YNNKEL come from the germline V gene (reference sequence). The CDR3 is 16 residues long. With 5 bases clipped from V and 4 bases from J, the junction kept 6 bases outside the gene matches.

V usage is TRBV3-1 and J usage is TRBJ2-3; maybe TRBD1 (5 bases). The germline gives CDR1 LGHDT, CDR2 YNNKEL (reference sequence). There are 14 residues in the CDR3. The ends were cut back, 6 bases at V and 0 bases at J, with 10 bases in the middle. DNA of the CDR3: TGTGCCAGCAGTTTGACAGATAGCACAGATACGCAGTATTTT. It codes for CASSLTDSTDTQYF.

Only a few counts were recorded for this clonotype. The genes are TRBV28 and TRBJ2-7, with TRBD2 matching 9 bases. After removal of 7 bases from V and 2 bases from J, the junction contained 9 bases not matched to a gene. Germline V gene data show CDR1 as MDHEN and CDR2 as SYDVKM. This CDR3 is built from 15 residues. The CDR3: CASNGGGRAPYEQYF. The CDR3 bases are TGTGCCAGCAATGGTGGCGGGAGGGCCCCCTACGAGCAGTACTTC.

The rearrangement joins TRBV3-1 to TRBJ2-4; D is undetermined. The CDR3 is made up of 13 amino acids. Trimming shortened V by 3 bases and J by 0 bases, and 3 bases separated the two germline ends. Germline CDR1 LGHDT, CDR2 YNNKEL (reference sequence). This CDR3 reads CASSQQAKNIQYF. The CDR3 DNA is TGTGCCAGCAGCCAGCAAGCCAAAAACATTCAGTACTTC.

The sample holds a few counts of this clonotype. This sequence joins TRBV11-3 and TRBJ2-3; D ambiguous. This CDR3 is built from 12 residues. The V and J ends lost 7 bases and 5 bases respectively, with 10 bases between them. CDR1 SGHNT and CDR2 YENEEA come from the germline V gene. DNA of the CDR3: TGTGCCAGCAAGCATTGGGGAGATACGCAGTATTTT. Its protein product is CASKHWGDTQYF. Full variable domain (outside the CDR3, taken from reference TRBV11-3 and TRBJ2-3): EAGVVQSPRYKIIEKKQPVAFWCNPISGHNTLYWYLQNLGQGPELLIRYENEEAVDDSQLPKDRFSAERLKGVDSTLKIQPAELGDSAVYLCASKHWGDTQYFGPGTRLTVL.

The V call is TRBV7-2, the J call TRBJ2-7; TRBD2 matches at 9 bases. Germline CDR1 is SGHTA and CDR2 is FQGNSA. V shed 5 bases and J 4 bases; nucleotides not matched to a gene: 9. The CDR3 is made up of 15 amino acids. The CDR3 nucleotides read TGTGCCAGCAGCCCACTAAGCGGGGGGATATACGAGCAGTACTTC. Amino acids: CASSPLSGGIYEQYF.

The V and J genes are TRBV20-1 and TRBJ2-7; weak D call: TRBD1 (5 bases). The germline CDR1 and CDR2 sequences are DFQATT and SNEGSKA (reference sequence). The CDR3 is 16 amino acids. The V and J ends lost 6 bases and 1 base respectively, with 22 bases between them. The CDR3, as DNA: TGCAGTGCACAGGTACCTACAGCAATTCCTTCCTACGAGCAGTACTTC. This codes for CSAQVPTAIPSYEQYF.

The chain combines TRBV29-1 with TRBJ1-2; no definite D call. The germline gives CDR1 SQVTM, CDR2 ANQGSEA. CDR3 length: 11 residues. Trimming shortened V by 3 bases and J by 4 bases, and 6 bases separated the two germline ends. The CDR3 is CSVEFGYGYTF. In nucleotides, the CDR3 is TGCAGCGTTGAGTTTGGCTATGGCTACACCTTC.

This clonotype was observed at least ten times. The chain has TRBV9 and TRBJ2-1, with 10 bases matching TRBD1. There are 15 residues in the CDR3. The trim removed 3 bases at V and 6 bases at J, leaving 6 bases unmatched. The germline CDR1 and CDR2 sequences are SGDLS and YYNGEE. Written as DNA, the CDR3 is TGTGCCAGCAGCGCCACCGGGACAGGGGTCAATGAGCAGTTCTTC. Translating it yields CASSATGTGVNEQFF.

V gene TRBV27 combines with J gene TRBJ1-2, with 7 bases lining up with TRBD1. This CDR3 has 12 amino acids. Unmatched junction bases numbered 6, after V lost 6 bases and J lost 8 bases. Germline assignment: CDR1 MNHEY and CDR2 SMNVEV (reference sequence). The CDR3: CASSQQGWGYTF. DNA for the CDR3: TGTGCCAGCAGCCAACAGGGGTGGGGCTACACCTTC.

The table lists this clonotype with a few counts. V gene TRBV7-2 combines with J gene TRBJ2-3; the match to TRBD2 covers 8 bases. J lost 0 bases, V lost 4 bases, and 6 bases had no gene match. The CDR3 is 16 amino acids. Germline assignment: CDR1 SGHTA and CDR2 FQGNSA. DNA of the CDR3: TGTGCCAGCAGCTCTTGGCGGGGGGCTAGCACAGATACGCAGTATTTT. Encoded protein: CASSSWRGASTDTQYF.

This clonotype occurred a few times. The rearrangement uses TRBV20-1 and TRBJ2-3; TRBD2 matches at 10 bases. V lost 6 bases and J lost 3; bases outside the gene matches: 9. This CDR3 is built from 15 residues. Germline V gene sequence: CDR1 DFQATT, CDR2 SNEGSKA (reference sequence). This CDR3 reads CSAPPSGGMTDTQYF. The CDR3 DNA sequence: TGCAGTGCCCCGCCTAGCGGGGGAATGACAGATACGCAGTATTTT.

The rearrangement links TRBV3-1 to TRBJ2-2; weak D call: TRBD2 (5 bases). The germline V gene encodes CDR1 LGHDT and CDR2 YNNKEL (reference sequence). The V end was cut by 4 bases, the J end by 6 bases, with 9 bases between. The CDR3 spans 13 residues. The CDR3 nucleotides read TGTGCCAGCAGCCTTTCCGGGGCCGGGGAGCTGTTTTTT. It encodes CASSLSGAGELFF.

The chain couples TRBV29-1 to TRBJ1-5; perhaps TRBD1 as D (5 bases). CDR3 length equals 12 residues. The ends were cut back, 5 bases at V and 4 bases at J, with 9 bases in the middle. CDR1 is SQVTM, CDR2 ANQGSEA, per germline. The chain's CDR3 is CSVWDGNQPQHF. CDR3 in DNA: TGCAGCGTTTGGGACGGGAATCAGCCCCAGCATTTT.

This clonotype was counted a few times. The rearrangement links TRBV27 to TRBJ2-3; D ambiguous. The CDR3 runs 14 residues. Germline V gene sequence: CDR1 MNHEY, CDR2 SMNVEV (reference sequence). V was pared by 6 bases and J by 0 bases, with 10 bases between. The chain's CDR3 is CASRFTTSTDTQYF. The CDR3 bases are TGTGCCAGCAGGTTCACGACGAGCACAGATACGCAGTATTTT.

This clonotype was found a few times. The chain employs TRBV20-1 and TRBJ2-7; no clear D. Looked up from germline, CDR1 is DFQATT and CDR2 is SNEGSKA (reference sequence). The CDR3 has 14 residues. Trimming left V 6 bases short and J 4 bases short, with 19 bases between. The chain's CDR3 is CSATPGLRLYEQYF. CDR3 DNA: TGCAGTGCCACCCCAGGCCTCCGGTTATACGAGCAGTACTTC.

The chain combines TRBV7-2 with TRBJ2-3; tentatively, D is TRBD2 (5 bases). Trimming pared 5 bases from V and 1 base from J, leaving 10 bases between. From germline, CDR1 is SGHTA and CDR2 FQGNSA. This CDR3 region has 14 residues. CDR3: CASSRDAGTDTQYF. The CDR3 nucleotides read TGTGCCAGCAGCCGGGATGCGGGCACAGATACGCAGTATTTT.